This TCR beta chain originates from a study of blood T cells in healthy people across ages. Whole-study findings and limits: Both higher diversity and more naive CD4+ cells marked long-lived donors when set against aged donors.

Staff drew around 10 milliliters of peripheral blood from each donor. This clonotype was detected a few times. Its antigen remains unknown. A J-beta primer mix and a sample-barcoded 5' primer were used in a second PCR of roughly 6 to 12 cycles. TCRdb recomputed calls from the 5' RACE reads with MiXCR, one row per CDR3 protein. The repertoire holds under 2 million distinct CDR3 sequences, around 36% seen once, with around 11% in the top ten. Germline V lookup: CDR1 SGHAT, CDR2 FQNNGV. CDR3 size: 12 residues. Trimming cost V 0 bases and J 6 bases, with 5 bases left between them. The rearrangement uses TRBV11-2 and TRBJ1-1; a possible D gene is TRBD1 (5 bases). The TCR sequence derives from a woman in her twenties or thirties in good health. The sample was blood. CDR3 sequence (DNA): TGTGCCAGCAGCTTAGAGACAGCTGAAGCTTTCTTT. It codes for CASSLETAEAFF.